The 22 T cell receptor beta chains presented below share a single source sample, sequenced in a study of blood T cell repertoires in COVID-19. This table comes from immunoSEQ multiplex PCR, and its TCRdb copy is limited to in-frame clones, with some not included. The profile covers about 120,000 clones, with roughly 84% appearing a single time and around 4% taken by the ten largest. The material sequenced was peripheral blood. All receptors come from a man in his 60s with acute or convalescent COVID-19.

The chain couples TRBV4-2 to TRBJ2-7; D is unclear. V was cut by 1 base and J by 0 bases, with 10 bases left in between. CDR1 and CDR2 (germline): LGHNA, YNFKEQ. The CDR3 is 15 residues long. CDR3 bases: TGTGCCAGCAGCCAAGGTACCCTAACCTCCTACGAGCAGTACTTC. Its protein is CASSQGTLTSYEQYF.

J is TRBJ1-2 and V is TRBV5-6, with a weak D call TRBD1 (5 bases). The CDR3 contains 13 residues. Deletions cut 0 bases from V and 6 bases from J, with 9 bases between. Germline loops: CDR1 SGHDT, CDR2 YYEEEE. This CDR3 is CASSLAGLHGYTF. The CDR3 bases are TGTGCCAGCAGCTTGGCAGGGCTCCATGGCTACACCTTC.

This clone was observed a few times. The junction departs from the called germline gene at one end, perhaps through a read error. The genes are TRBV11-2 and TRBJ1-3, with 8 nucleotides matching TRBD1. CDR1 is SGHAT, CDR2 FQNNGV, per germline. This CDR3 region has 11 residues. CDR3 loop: CASSLGQVPDF. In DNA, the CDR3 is TGTGCCAGCAGCTTGGGACAGGTGCCGGATTTT.

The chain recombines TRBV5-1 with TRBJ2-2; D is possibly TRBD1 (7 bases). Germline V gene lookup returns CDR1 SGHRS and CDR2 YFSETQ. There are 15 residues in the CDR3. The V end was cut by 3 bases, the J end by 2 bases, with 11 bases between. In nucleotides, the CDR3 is TGCGCCAGCAGCTCGGGGGACAGAAACACCGGGGAGCTGTTTTTT. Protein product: CASSSGDRNTGELFF.

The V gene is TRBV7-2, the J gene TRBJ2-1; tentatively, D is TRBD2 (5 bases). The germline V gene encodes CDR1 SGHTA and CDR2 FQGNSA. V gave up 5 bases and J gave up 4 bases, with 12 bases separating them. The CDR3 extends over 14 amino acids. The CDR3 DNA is TGTGCCAGCAGCCCCCGGGGAATTTACAATGAGCAGTTCTTC. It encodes CASSPRGIYNEQFF.

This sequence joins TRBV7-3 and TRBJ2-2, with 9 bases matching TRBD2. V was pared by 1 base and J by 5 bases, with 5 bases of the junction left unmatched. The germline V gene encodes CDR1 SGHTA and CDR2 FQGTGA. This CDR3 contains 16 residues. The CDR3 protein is CASSLIGSGSTGELFF. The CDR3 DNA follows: TGTGCCAGCAGCTTAATTGGTAGCGGGAGTACCGGGGAGCTGTTTTTT.

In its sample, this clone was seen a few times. CDR3 sequence: CSGQPGRTTQYF. CDR3 DNA sequence: TGCAGCGGACAGCCGGGTCGGACTACGCAGTATTTT. The rearrangement uses TRBV29-1 and TRBJ2-3; a possible D gene is TRBD1 (5 bases). Germline CDR1 and CDR2: SQVTM and ANQGSEA. This CDR3 comprises 12 residues. The V end was cut by 7 bases, the J end by 8 bases, with 16 bases between.

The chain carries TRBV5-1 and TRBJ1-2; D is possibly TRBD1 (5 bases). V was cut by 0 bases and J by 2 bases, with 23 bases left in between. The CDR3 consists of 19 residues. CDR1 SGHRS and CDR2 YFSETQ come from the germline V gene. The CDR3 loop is CASSLDGRTKGLTNYGYTF. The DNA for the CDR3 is TGCGCCAGCAGCTTGGATGGAAGAACCAAGGGACTGACCAACTATGGCTACACCTTC.

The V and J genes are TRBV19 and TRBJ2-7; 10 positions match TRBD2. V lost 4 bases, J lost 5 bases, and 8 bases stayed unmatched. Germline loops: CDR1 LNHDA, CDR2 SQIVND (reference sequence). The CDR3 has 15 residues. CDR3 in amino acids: CASSTLLAGGDEQYF. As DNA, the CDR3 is TGTGCCAGTAGTACACTATTAGCGGGAGGAGACGAGCAGTACTTC.

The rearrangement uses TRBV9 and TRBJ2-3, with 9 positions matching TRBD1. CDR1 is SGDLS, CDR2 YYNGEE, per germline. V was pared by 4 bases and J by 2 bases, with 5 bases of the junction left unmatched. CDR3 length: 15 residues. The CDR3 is CASSLGQGPTDTQYF. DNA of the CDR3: TGTGCCAGCAGCCTTGGACAGGGGCCCACAGATACGCAGTATTTT. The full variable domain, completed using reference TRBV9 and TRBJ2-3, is DSGVTQTPKHLITATGQRVTLRCSPRSGDLSVYWYQQSLDQGLQFLIQYYNGEERAKGNILERFSAQQFPDLHSELNLSSLELGDSALYFCASSLGQGPTDTQYFGPGTRLTVL.

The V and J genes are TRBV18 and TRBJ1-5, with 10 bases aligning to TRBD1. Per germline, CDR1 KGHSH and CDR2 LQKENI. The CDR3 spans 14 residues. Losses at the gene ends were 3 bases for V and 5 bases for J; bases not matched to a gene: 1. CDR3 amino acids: CASSPGTGDQPQHF. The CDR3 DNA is TGTGCCAGCTCACCGGGGACAGGGGATCAGCCCCAGCATTTT.

CDR3 DNA: TGTGCCACCAGTGGGACACCAGTGGATGGCTACACCTTC. It is translated as CATSGTPVDGYTF. This chain uses TRBV24-1 with TRBJ1-2; possible D gene TRBD1, 5 bases. The length of the CDR3 is 13 residues. V lost 5 bases, J lost 6 bases, and 12 bases lay in between. The germline V gene encodes CDR1 KGHDR and CDR2 SFDVKD.

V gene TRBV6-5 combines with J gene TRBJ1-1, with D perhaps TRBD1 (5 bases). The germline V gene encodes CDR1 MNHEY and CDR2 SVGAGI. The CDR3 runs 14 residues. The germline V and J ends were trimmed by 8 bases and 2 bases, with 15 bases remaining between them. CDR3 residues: CASLKPGGNTEAFF. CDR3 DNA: TGTGCCAGCCTTAAACCGGGGGGTAACACTGAAGCTTTCTTT.

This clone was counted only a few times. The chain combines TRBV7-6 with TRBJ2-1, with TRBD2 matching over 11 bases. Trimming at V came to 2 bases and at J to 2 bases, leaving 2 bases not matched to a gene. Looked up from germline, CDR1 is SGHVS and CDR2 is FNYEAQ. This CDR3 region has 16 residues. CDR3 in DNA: TGTGCCAGCAGCTTATTAGCGGGAGGGACCTACAATGAGCAGTTCTTC. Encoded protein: CASSLLAGGTYNEQFF.

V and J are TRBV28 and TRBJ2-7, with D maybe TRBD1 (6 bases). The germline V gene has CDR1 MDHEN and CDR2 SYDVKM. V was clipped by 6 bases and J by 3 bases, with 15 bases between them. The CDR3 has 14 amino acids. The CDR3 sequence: CASSTQGIDYEQYF. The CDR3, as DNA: TGTGCCAGCAGCACACAGGGAATCGACTACGAGCAGTACTTC.

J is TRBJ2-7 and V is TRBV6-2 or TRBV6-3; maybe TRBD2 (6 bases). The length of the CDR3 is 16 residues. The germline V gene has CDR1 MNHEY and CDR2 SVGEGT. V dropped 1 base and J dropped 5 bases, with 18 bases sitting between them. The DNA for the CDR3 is TGTGCCAGCAGTTACTTCCGGGAGCGGCCTCGAAACGAGCAGTACTTC. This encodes CASSYFRERPRNEQYF.

The CDR3 protein is CASSLSTRGWQETQYF. The CDR3 DNA sequence: TGTGCCAGCAGCCTCTCGACCCGGGGATGGCAAGAGACCCAGTACTTC. V gene TRBV7-9 combines with J gene TRBJ2-5; TRBD2 might be the D (5 bases). Germline lookup yields CDR1 SEHNR and CDR2 FQNEAQ (reference sequence). The length of the CDR3 is 16 residues. V was clipped by 5 bases and J by 2 bases, with 18 bases between them. The entire variable domain, with the rest obtained from reference TRBV7-9 and TRBJ2-5, is as follows: DTGVSQNPRHKITKRGQNVTFRCDPISEHNRLYWYRQTLGQGPEFLTYFQNEAQLEKSRLLSDRFSAERPKGSFSTLEIQRTEQGDSAMYLCASSLSTRGWQETQYFGPGTRLLVL.

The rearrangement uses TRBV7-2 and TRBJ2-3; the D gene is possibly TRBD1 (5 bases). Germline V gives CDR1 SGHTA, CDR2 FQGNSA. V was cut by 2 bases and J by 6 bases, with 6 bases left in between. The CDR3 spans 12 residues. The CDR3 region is CASSLKGDTQYF. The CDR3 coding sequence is TGTGCCAGCAGCTTAAAGGGGGATACGCAGTATTTT.

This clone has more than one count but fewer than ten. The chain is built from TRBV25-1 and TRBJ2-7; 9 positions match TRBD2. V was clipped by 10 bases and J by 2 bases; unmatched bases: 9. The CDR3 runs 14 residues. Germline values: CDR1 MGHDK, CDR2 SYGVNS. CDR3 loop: CATTTTSGTYEQYF. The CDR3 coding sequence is TGTGCCACCACCACGACTAGCGGAACCTACGAGCAGTACTTC.

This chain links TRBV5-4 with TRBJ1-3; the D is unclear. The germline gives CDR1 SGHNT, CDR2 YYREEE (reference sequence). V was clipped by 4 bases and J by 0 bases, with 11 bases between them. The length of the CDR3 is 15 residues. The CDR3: CASSLQPSSGNTIYF. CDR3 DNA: TGTGCCAGCAGCCTTCAACCTAGCTCTGGAAACACCATATATTTT.

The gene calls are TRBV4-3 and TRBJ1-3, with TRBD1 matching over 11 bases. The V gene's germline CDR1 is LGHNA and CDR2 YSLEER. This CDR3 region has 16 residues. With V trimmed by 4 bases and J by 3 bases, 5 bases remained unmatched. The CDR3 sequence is CASSPGTGGLGNTIYF. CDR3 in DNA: TGCGCCAGCAGCCCGGGGACAGGGGGACTTGGAAACACCATATATTTT.

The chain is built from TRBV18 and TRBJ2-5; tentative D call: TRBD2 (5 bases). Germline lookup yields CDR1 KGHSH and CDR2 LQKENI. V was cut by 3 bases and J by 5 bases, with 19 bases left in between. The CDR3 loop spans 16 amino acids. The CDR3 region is CASSPITGSYGETQYF. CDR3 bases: TGTGCCAGCTCACCCATCACGGGGAGCTATGGGGAGACCCAGTACTTC.